This is a list of T cell receptor beta chains from one sample in a study of T cells after yellow fever vaccination. TCRdb re-analysed the 5' RACE reads in MiXCR, keeping a single row per CDR3 protein. There are about 53,000 distinct CDR3 sequences in the sample; 4.5% to 6% occur only once, and around 30% lies in the top ten. This specimen consisted of PBMCs, either bulk or a sorted T-cell subset (CD4+, CD8+, memory, or dextramer-sorted; not recorded which), obtained on the day of the yellow fever booster vaccination. Receptors were obtained from a man between 18 and 35 years old who received the YFV17D yellow fever vaccine. Each CDR3 is given with its conserved first and last residue. The order of the fields is D gene, clone size, J gene, V gene, CDR3 protein, CDR3 DNA. The D gene is left open where the match is weak. Some rows mark clone size as missing; the rest say once, few, many or name a class of expanded clone.

D: -
size: -
J: TRBJ2-1
V: TRBV5-1
CDR3: CASSTPTYNEQFF
DNA: TGCGCCAGTAGTACCCCCACCTACAATGAGCAGTTCTTC

D: -
size: many
J: TRBJ2-2
V: TRBV7-8
CDR3: CASSFGVRATGELFF
DNA: TGTGCCAGCAGCTTTGGTGTGAGGGCCACCGGGGAGCTGTTTTTT

D: -
size: -
J: TRBJ1-1
V: TRBV19
CDR3: CASSRFTEAFF
DNA: TGTGCCAGCTCTCGGTTTACTGAAGCTTTCTTT

D: -
size: -
J: TRBJ2-3
V: TRBV29-1
CDR3: CSGGTGLPEGDTQYF
DNA: TGCAGCGGGGGGACGGGCCTTCCCGAGGGAGATACGCAGTATTTT

D: -
size: many
J: TRBJ2-1
V: TRBV12-3/TRBV12-4
CDR3: CASSFLTAYNEQFF
DNA: TGTGCCAGCAGCTTCCTGACAGCCTACAATGAGCAGTTCTTC

D: TRBD1
size: -
J: TRBJ1-5
V: TRBV6-2/TRBV6-3
CDR3: CASQRGLNQPQHF
DNA: TGTGCCAGCCAGAGGGGGCTAAATCAGCCCCAGCATTTT

D: -
size: many
J: TRBJ1-2
V: TRBV2
CDR3: CASSESLYGYTF
DNA: TGTGCCAGCAGTGAATCCCTCTATGGCTACACCTTC

D: -
size: -
J: TRBJ1-2
V: TRBV9
CDR3: CASSEGGGNYGYTF
DNA: TGTGCCAGCAGTGAGGGGGGAGGTAACTATGGCTACACCTTC

D: -
size: many
J: TRBJ1-5
V: TRBV6-2/TRBV6-3
CDR3: CASSYWAHRRDQPQHF
DNA: TGTGCCAGCAGTTACTGGGCCCATAGGAGAGATCAGCCCCAGCATTTT

D: TRBD1
size: many
J: TRBJ1-1
V: TRBV29-1
CDR3: CSARSGQGATEAFF
DNA: TGCAGCGCCCGCTCGGGGCAGGGGGCCACTGAAGCTTTCTTT

D: -
size: few
J: TRBJ1-1
V: TRBV4-2
CDR3: CASSQDVGVGEAFF
DNA: TGTGCCAGCAGCCAAGATGTGGGGGTCGGTGAAGCTTTCTTT

D: -
size: -
J: TRBJ1-1
V: TRBV4-1
CDR3: CTSSQDDGRRTANTEAFF
DNA: TGCACCAGCAGCCAAGACGACGGACGGCGGACAGCTAACACTGAAGCTTTCTTT

D: TRBD1
size: -
J: TRBJ2-7
V: TRBV25-1
CDR3: CASSVTGTYGQYF
DNA: TGTGCCAGCAGTGTGACAGGGACGTACGGGCAGTACTTC

D: -
size: many
J: TRBJ1-2
V: TRBV29-1
CDR3: CSVEDSSYGYTF
DNA: TGCAGCGTTGAAGACAGTTCCTATGGCTACACCTTC

D: TRBD1
size: many
J: TRBJ2-5
V: TRBV12-3/TRBV12-4
CDR3: CASRGRGQETQYF
DNA: TGTGCCAGCAGAGGCAGGGGGCAAGAGACCCAGTACTTC

D: -
size: many
J: TRBJ2-1
V: TRBV10-3
CDR3: CAITSRSEGGAHEQFF
DNA: TGTGCCATCACCTCCCGTTCTGAAGGGGGGGCCCATGAGCAGTTCTTC

D: -
size: many
J: TRBJ2-4
V: TRBV4-2
CDR3: CASSPDWLAKNIQYF
DNA: TGTGCCAGCAGCCCGGACTGGCTAGCCAAAAACATTCAGTACTTC